The clone carrying this T cell receptor beta chain has more than one count but fewer than ten. The antigen is not known. Primers used in a second PCR of about 6 to 11 cycles were a sample-barcoded 5' primer and a J-beta primer mix. One entry per CDR3 protein results from TCRdb running MiXCR on the 5' RACE reads. The sample includes about 1.8 million distinct CDR3 sequences, less than 50% of them seen just once. The record originates from a study of blood T cells in healthy people across ages. Study findings and constraints: It was not known whether donors were CMV positive (a possible confounder of expanded clonotype changes).

This CDR3 is built from 16 residues. V shed 2 bases and J shed 0 bases, with 8 bases lying between them. CDR1 MNHEY and CDR2 SVGEGT come from the germline V gene. The sequencing input was blood. This sequence originates from a woman aged 40-49 years in good health. The rearrangement uses TRBV6-2 or TRBV6-3 and TRBJ2-6; D unresolved. The CDR3 protein is CASSYGLLSGANVLTF. The CDR3 nucleotides read TGTGCCAGCAGTTACGGGTTGCTCTCTGGGGCCAACGTCCTGACTTTC.